The rows below give T cell receptor beta chains drawn from one sample of a study of blood T cells in healthy people across ages. TCRdb called the 5' RACE reads again in MiXCR, with one record for every CDR3 protein. The sample lists roughly 800,000 distinct CDR3 sequences, roughly 50% seen once, with 40% to 50% in the top ten. The sample taken for sequencing was blood. The receptor source for this set is an elderly man in good health. CDR3s include the opening cysteine and the closing phenylalanine or tryptophan. A D gene is named only where the DNA matches it firmly. Clone size appears in some rows only: once, few, many, or a class for an expanded clone.

cdr3_nt cdr3_aa clone_size v_call d_call j_call
TGCAGTGCGCCGAGGGAGGTGGGGTTTAGTGGCTACACCTTC CSAPREVGFSGYTF few TRBV20-1 - TRBJ1-2
TGTGCCAGCAGTTATTCCGACAGGTACCAAGAGACCCAGTACTTC CASSYSDRYQETQYF - TRBV6-5 - TRBJ2-5
TGTGCCAGCAGCCCCGACCAGTCCAGTGAAGCTTTCTTT CASSPDQSSEAFF once TRBV3-1 - TRBJ1-1
TGCAGCGGGCGGACAGGGGAGAGAACTGAAGCTTTCTTT CSGRTGERTEAFF - TRBV29-1 TRBD1 TRBJ1-1
TGCAGTGCTAGATCCCGGGACAGGGGGAATATGGATCAGCCCCAGCATTTT CSARSRDRGNMDQPQHF - TRBV20-1 TRBD1 TRBJ1-5
TGTGCCAGCAGTGAACCGGGGGCAGGTGTTTCACCCCTCCACTTT CASSEPGAGVSPLHF - TRBV6-1 - TRBJ1-6
TGTGCCAGCAGCTCTATACCGCAGGGAAAAGCTTTCTTT CASSSIPQGKAFF - TRBV7-3 - TRBJ1-1
TGTGCCAGCAGCGCGTTCCCGGGAGACTACGAGCAGTACTTC CASSAFPGDYEQYF many TRBV9 - TRBJ2-7
TGTGCCAGCAGCCGACGACGGGAGGGCCCCGTCAATGAGCAGTTCTTC CASSRRREGPVNEQFF - TRBV12-3/TRBV12-4 TRBD2 TRBJ2-1
TGTGCCAGCAGGGGAGGGGGCTTGGGCAAAAACATTCAGTACTTC CASRGGGLGKNIQYF - TRBV6-5 - TRBJ2-4
TGTGCCAGCTCCCTCGACCCTTCGAAGACCCAGTACTTC CASSLDPSKTQYF once TRBV18 - TRBJ2-5
TGCAGTGCACCAAGACAGCTCCCGGGAGAGACCCAGTACTTC CSAPRQLPGETQYF - TRBV20-1 - TRBJ2-5
TGTGCCAGCAGCCGAACTCCCGGTGGGACCCAGTACTTC CASSRTPGGTQYF - TRBV7-3 - TRBJ2-5
TGTGCCAGCAGCCGACAGCCCAATACCTACGAGCAGTACTTC CASSRQPNTYEQYF - TRBV6-5 - TRBJ2-7
TGTGCCATCAGTGAGGAGAGGGGGTCCGTCGAAAAACTGTTTTTT CAISEERGSVEKLFF - TRBV10-3 - TRBJ1-4
TGTGCCAGCAGTCTAACAGGGGAGGGATACTATGGCTACACCTTC CASSLTGEGYYGYTF - TRBV27 TRBD1 TRBJ1-2
TGTGCCAGCAGCAAAGGACGGGGAGAGACCCAGTACTTC CASSKGRGETQYF few TRBV12-3/TRBV12-4 - TRBJ2-5
TGTGCCATCAGTGCTAACAGGAAAGGGGAAAAACTGTTTTTT CAISANRKGEKLFF - TRBV10-3 - TRBJ1-4
TGTGCCAGCAGCTTAGCGTCTCAGAGCGGGAGCTACGAGCAGTACTTC CASSLASQSGSYEQYF - TRBV7-6 TRBD2 TRBJ2-7
TGCGCCAGCAGCCAGGGAGGGACAGCCCTCGCAGAGCACAGAGACGTGTATTTT CASSQGGTALAEHRDVYF - TRBV4-1 - TRBJ2-3
TGTGCCAGCTCACCGGAGAGTGGGGATCAGCCCCAGCATTTT CASSPESGDQPQHF - TRBV18 - TRBJ1-5
TGCAGCGTCTTCCTAGCGGGAGAGGGGAGGTACTTC CSVFLAGEGRYF - TRBV29-1 TRBD2 TRBJ2-5
TGTGCCAGCTCACCAGACAGGCCCCCTAGGAAGACCCAGTACTTC CASSPDRPPRKTQYF - TRBV18 - TRBJ2-5
TGTGCCAGCTCACGGGGGGTCACCGGGGAGCTGTTTTTT CASSRGVTGELFF - TRBV2 TRBD2 TRBJ2-2
TGCGCCAGCAGCTCACGGGGACAGTACACTGAAGCTTTCTTT CASSSRGQYTEAFF - TRBV5-1 TRBD1 TRBJ1-1
TGTGCCAGCAGCTTTAAAGGGCGGACTAGCACAGATACGCAGTATTTT CASSFKGRTSTDTQYF few TRBV7-2 - TRBJ2-3
TGCGCCAGCAGCCGCACCGGCCGAGGGGATAACGCGTATTTT CASSRTGRGDNAYF few TRBV5-1 - TRBJ2-3
TGCAGCGTTGTGTGGGCCAACGTCCTGACTTTC CSVVWANVLTF few TRBV29-1 - TRBJ2-6
TGTGCCAGCAGCTTCTGGACTGACAATGAGCAGTTCTTC CASSFWTDNEQFF - TRBV11-1 - TRBJ2-1
TGCAGTGCTGCCGCTCTAGCGGGAGGGCCGAATACGCAGTATTTT CSAAALAGGPNTQYF - TRBV20-1 TRBD2 TRBJ2-3
TGTGCCAGCAGTTTTAACCGGAGTTCTTCACCCCTCCACTTT CASSFNRSSSPLHF - TRBV28 - TRBJ1-6
TGTGCCAGCAGCCAAGATGACGGGGCGGGTGAAGCTTTCTTT CASSQDDGAGEAFF - TRBV4-2 - TRBJ1-1
TGTGCCAGCAGTGAACTGGGGCGGGAGACCCAGTACTTC CASSELGRETQYF once TRBV2 - TRBJ2-5
TGCAGTGCTAGAGGTTACTATGGCTACACCTTC CSARGYYGYTF few TRBV20-1 - TRBJ1-2
TGCAACGCCGAGGGGACAGGGGGCGGCCCAGCCTATGACTACACCTTC CNAEGTGGGPAYDYTF - TRBV29-1 TRBD1 TRBJ1-2
TGTGCCATCAGAGATCAGGGGCAGGATGAAAAACTGTTTTTT CAIRDQGQDEKLFF - TRBV10-3 - TRBJ1-4
TGTGCCATCAGTGAAGGGGAGGGTGGAGATCAGCCCCAGCATTTT CAISEGEGGDQPQHF - TRBV10-3 - TRBJ1-5
TGCGCCAGCAGCCAAGACCCCTCCAGGGGGCAGAAGCACAGAGACGCGTATTTT CASSQDPSRGQKHRDAYF - TRBV4-1 TRBD1 TRBJ2-3
TGTGCTAGTGGTTTGGATCGGAAGGGGGCGCGAACTAATGAAAAACTGTTTTTT CASGLDRKGARTNEKLFF - TRBV12-5 TRBD1 TRBJ1-4
TGCAGTGCTAGAGCCCCCCAGGGGTCGGCGCAGTATTTT CSARAPQGSAQYF few TRBV20-1 - TRBJ2-3
TGCAGCGCCCAAGGACAAGATGGCTACACCTTC CSAQGQDGYTF few TRBV29-1 - TRBJ1-2
TGTGCCAGCACCCGGACTAGCGGGAGGACCACAGATACGCAGTATTTT CASTRTSGRTTDTQYF - TRBV2 TRBD2 TRBJ2-3
TGTGCCAGCAGTTTAGACGGACTAGCGGGAGGCAATTGGTACAATGAGCAGTTCTTC CASSLDGLAGGNWYNEQFF - TRBV12-3/TRBV12-4 TRBD2 TRBJ2-1
TGTGCCATCAGTGGCATGAGTAATGAAGCTTTCTTT CAISGMSNEAFF - TRBV10-3 - TRBJ1-1
TGCAGTGCTCACCTCGGGAGCCCAAACCTTCAAGAGACCCAGTACTTC CSAHLGSPNLQETQYF - TRBV20-1 - TRBJ2-5
TGTGCCAGCAGCGGTACGACAGGGGCTAACTATGGCTACACCTTC CASSGTTGANYGYTF - TRBV9 TRBD1 TRBJ1-2
TGTGCCAGCAGCCCCCGGACAGCCTATAGCAATCAGCCCCAGCATTTT CASSPRTAYSNQPQHF - TRBV7-8 - TRBJ1-5
TGTGCCAGCAGTTCACTCCCACTAGCGGACAATGAGCAGTTCTTC CASSSLPLADNEQFF - TRBV7-2 TRBD2 TRBJ2-1
TGTGCCAGCAGTGCCCCGGGAAAAAACACCGGGGAGCTGTTTTTT CASSAPGKNTGELFF - TRBV28 - TRBJ2-2
TGTGCCAGCAGGCCAACAGGGAATGAGCAGTACTTC CASRPTGNEQYF - TRBV7-8 - TRBJ2-4
TGTGCCAGCAGTTTCGGTCGGCTCAGGAATAATTCACCCCTCCACTTT CASSFGRLRNNSPLHF - TRBV12-3/TRBV12-4 - TRBJ1-6
TGTGCCAGCAGCTTGGCCCTCCCGGGACTAACCTACGAGCAGTACTTC CASSLALPGLTYEQYF - TRBV5-5 TRBD2 TRBJ2-7